A single T cell receptor beta chain is shown here with its context. What it recognizes is unknown. The sample originates from a study of shared clonotypes between healthy human individuals. The method was immunoSEQ multiplex PCR; TCRdb's version includes in-frame clones alone and lacks a portion of them. The table includes fewer than 400,000 clones, around 74% detected once. This CDR3 is 16 amino acids long. Germline lookup yields CDR1 MDHEN and CDR2 SYDVKM. J was trimmed by 3 bases and V by 4 bases; bases with no gene match: 7. Regarding the study as a whole: Lower generation probabilities were found for non-shared clonotypes than for those shared by all four donors.

Source material: memory CD4+ T cells sorted from blood. Noted subset: CD45RA-negative fraction. The chain joins TRBV28 to TRBJ2-1, with TRBD2 matching over 9 bases. The clonotype comes from a man aged 25-45 years in good health. CDR3 DNA sequence: TGTGCCAGCAGTTCTAGCGGGACTAGCAGCTACAATGAGCAGTTCTTC. Translated: CASSSSGTSSYNEQFF.